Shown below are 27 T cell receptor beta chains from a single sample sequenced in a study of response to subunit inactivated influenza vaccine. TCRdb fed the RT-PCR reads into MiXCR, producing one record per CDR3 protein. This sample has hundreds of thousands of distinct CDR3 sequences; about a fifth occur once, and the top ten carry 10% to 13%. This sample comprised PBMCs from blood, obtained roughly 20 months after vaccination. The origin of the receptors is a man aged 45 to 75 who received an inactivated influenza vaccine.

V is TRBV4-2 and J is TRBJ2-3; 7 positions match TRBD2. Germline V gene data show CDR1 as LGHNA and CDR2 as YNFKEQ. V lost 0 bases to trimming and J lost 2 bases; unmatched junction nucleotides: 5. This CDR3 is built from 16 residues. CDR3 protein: CASSQEASGHTDTQYF. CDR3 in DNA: TGTGCCAGCAGCCAAGAGGCTAGCGGACACACAGATACGCAGTATTTT.

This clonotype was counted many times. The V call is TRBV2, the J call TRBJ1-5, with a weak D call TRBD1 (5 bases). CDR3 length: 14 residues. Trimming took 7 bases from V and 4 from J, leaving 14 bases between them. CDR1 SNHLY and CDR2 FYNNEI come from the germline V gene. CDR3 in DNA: TGTGCCAGCAAGGGGACGGGTGAAAATCAGCCCCAGCATTTT. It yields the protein CASKGTGENQPQHF.

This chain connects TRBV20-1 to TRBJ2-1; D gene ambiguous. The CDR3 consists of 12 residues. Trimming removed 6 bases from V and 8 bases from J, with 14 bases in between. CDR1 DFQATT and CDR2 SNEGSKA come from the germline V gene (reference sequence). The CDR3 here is CSATDPVHEQFF. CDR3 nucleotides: TGCAGTGCGACGGACCCAGTCCATGAGCAGTTCTTC.

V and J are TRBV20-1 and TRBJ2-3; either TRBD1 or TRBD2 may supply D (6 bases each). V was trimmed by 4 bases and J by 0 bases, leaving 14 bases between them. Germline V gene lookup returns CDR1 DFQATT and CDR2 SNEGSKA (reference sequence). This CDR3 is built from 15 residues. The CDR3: CSATRPGASTDTQYF. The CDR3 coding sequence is TGCAGTGCTACCCGGCCGGGGGCTAGCACAGATACGCAGTATTTT.

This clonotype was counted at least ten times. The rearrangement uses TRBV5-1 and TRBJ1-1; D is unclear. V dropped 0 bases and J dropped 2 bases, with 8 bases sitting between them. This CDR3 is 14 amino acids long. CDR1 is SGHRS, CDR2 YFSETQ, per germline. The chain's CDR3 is CASSLAALNTEAFF. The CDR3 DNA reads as TGCGCCAGCAGCTTGGCGGCGTTAAACACTGAAGCTTTCTTT. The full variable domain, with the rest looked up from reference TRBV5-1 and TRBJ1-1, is KAGVTQTPRYLIKTRGQQVTLSCSPISGHRSVSWYQQTPGQGLQFLFEYFSETQRNKGNFPGRFSGRQFSNSRSEMNVSTLELGDSALYLCASSLAALNTEAFFGQGTRLTVV.

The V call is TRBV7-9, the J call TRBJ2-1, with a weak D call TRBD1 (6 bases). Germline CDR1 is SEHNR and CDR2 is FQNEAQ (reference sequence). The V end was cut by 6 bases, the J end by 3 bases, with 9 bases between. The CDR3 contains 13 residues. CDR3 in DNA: TGTGCCAGCAGACCGGGACACTACAATGAGCAGTTCTTC. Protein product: CASRPGHYNEQFF.

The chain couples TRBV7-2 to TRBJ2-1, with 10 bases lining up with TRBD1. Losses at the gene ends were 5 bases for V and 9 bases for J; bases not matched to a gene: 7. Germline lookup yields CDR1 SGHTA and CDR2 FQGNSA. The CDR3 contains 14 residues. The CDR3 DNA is TGTGCCAGCAGCGCCCGACAGGGGGCTAGTGAGCAGTTCTTC. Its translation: CASSARQGASEQFF.

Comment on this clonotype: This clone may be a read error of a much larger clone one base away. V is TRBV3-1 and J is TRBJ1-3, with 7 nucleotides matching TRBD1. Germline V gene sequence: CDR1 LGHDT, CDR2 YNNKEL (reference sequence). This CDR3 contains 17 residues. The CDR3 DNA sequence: TGTGCCAGCAGCCTGTATTCCGGGACAGATCTTCGAAACGCCATATATTTT. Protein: CASSLYSGTDLRNAIYF.

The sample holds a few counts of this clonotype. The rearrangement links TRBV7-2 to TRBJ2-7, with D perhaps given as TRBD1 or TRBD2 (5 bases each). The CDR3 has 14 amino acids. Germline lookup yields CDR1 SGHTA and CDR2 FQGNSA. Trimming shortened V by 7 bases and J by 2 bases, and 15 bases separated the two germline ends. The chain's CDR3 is CASTRQYGTYEQYF. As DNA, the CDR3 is TGTGCCAGCACCCGACAGTACGGGACCTACGAGCAGTACTTC.

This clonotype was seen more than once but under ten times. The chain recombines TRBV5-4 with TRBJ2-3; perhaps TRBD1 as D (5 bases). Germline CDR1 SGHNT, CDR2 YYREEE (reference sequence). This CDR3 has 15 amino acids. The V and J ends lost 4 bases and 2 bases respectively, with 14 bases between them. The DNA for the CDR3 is TGTGCCAGCAGCCCGTACCAGGGAATCACAGATACGCAGTATTTT. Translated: CASSPYQGITDTQYF.

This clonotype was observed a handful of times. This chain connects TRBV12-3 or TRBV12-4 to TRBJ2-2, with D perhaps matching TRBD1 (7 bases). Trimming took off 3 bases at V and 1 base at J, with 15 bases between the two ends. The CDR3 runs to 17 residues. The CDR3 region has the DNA TGTGCCAGCAGTTTTCCCCGCGGGGACAGGAACACCGGGGAGCTGTTTTTT. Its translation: CASSFPRGDRNTGELFF.

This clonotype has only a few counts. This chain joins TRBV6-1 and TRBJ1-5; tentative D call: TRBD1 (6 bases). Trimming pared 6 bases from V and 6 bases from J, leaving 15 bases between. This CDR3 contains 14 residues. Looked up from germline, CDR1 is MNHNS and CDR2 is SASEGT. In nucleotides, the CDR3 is TGTGCCAGCAGCCTCAGGGGCAGTATTCAGCCCCAGCATTTT. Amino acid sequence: CASSLRGSIQPQHF.

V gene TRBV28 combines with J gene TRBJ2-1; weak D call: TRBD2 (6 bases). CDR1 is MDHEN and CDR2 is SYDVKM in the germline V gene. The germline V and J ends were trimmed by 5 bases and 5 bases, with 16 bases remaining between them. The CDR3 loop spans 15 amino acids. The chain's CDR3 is CASSGLASENNEQFF. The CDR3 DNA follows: TGTGCCAGCAGTGGTCTTGCTAGCGAGAACAATGAGCAGTTCTTC. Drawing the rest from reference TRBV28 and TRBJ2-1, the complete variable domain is DVKVTQSSRYLVKRTGEKVFLECVQDMDHENMFWYRQDPGLGLRLIYFSYDVKMKEKGDIPEGYSVSREKKERFSLILESASTNQTSMYLCASSGLASENNEQFFGPGTRLTVL.

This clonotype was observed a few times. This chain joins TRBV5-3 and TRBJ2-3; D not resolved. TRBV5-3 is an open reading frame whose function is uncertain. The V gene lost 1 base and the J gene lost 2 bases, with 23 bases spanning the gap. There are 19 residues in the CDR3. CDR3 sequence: CARSLSYGRIILATDTQYF. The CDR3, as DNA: TGTGCCAGAAGCTTGAGTTACGGTCGAATTATTCTGGCCACAGATACGCAGTATTTT.

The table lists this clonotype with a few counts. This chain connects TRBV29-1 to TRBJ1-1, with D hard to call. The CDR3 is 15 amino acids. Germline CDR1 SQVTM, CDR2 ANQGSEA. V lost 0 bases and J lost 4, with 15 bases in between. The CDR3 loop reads CSVEDGSSRGTEAFF. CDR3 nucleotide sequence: TGCAGCGTTGAAGATGGGAGCAGCCGCGGCACTGAAGCTTTCTTT.

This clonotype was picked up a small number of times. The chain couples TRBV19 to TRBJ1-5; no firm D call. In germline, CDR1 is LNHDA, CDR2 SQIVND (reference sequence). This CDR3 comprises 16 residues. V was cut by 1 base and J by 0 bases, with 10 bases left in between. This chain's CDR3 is CASSIGGFNSNQPQHF. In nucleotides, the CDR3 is TGTGCCAGTAGTATAGGAGGGTTTAATAGCAATCAGCCCCAGCATTTT.

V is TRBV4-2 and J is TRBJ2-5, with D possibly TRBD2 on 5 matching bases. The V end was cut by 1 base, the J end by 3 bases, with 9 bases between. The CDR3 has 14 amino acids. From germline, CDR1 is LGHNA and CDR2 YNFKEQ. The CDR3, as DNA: TGTGCCAGCAGCCAAGGGCGGCGGGAAGAGACCCAGTACTTC. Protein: CASSQGRREETQYF.

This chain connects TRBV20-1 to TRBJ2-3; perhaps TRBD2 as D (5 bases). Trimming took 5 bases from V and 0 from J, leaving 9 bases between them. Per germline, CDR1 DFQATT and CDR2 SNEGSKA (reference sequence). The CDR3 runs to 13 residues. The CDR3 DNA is TGCAGTGCTTCTCGGACTAGCACAGATACGCAGTATTTT. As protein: CSASRTSTDTQYF.

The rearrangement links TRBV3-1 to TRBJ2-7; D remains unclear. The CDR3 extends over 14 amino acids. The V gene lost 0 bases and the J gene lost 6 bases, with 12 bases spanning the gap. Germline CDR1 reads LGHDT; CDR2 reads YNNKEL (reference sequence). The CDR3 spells CASSQDPGFSEQYF. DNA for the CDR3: TGTGCCAGCAGCCAAGATCCCGGGTTCTCCGAGCAGTACTTC.

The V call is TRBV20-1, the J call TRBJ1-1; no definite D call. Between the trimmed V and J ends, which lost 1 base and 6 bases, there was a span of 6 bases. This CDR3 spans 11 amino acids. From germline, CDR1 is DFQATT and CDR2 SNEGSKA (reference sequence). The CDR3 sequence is CSARVGPEAFF. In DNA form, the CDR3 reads TGCAGTGCTAGAGTTGGCCCTGAAGCTTTCTTT.

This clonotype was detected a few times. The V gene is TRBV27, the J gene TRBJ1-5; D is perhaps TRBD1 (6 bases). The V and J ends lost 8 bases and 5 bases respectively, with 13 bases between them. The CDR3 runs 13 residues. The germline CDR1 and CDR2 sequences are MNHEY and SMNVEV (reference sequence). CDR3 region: CASRGGVYQPQHF. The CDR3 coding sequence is TGTGCCAGCCGAGGGGGGGTGTATCAGCCCCAGCATTTT.

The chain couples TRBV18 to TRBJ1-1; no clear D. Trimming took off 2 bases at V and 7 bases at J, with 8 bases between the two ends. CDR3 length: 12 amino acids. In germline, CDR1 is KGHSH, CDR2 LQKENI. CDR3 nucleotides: TGTGCCAGCTCACCAAGCGAAATTGAAGCTTTCTTT. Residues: CASSPSEIEAFF.

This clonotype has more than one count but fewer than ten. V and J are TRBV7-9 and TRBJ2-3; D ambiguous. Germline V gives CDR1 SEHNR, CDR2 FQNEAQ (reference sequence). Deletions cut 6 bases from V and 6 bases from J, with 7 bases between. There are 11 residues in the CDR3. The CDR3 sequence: CASSFRDTQYF. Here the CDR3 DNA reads TGTGCCAGCAGTTTTAGGGATACGCAGTATTTT. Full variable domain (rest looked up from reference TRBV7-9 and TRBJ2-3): DTGVSQNPRHKITKRGQNVTFRCDPISEHNRLYWYRQTLGQGPEFLTYFQNEAQLEKSRLLSDRFSAERPKGSFSTLEIQRTEQGDSAMYLCASSFRDTQYFGPGTRLTVL.

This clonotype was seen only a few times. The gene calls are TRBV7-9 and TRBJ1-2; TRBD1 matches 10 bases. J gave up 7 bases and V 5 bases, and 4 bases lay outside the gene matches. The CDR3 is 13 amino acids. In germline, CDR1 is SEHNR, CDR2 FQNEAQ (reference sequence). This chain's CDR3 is CASSPGTGVGYTF. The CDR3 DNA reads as TGTGCCAGCAGCCCCGGGACAGGGGTTGGCTACACCTTC.

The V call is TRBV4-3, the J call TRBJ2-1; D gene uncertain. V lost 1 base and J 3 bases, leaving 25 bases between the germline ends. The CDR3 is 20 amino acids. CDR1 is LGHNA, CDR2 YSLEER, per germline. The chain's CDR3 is CASSQGHGGYGSRYYNEQFF. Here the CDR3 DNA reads TGCGCCAGCAGCCAAGGTCATGGCGGCTACGGTAGCCGATACTACAATGAGCAGTTCTTC.

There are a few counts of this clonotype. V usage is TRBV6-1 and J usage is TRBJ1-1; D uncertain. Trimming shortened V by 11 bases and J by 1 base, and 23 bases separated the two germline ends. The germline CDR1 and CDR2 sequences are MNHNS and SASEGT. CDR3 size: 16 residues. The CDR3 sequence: CASTRGLGMGNTEAFF. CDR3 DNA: TGTGCCTCCACCCGGGGTCTCGGAATGGGGAACACTGAAGCTTTCTTT.

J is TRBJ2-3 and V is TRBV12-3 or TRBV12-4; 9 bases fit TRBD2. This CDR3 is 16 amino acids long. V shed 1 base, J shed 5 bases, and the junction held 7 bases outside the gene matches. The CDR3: CASSLGGRATGDTQYF. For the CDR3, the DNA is TGTGCCAGCAGTTTAGGCGGGAGGGCCACGGGAGATACGCAGTATTTT.